The 6 T cell receptor beta chains given below trace back to one sample, sequenced in a study of T cells in Graves' hyperthyroidism and ophthalmopathy. There were TCR beta CDR3 regions amplified from RNA transcripts. HTBI primers drove first-round RT-PCR of the TCR CDR3. TCRdb re-called the multiplex PCR reads through MiXCR, storing one row per CDR3 protein. The data contain hundreds of thousands of distinct CDR3 sequences, around 16% of them seen just once; the ten biggest clones take up roughly 3.4%. Sequenced: blood. Source of these receptors: a woman aged 40 to 50 with Graves' ophthalmopathy.

In its sample, this clonotype was seen a few times. The J gene is TRBJ2-5, the V gene TRBV7-6; D gene ambiguous. CDR3 length equals 14 residues. Germline V lookup: CDR1 SGHVS, CDR2 FNYEAQ. V dropped 5 bases and J dropped 5 bases, with 15 bases sitting between them. CDR3 nucleotides: TGTGCCAGCAGCCTTAGAAATCTTGCGGAGACCCAGTACTTC. Residues: CASSLRNLAETQYF. The full variable domain, rest sourced from reference TRBV7-6 and TRBJ2-5, is GAGVSQSPRYKVTKRGQDVALRCDPISGHVSLYWYRQALGQGPEFLTYFNYEAQQDKSGLPNDRFSAERPEGSISTLTIQRTEQRDSAMYRCASSLRNLAETQYFGPGTRLLVL.

This clonotype was detected ten times or more. This sequence joins TRBV7-9 and TRBJ2-1, with D tentatively TRBD2 (7 bases). CDR1 and CDR2 from the germline V gene are SEHNR and FQNEAQ (reference sequence). CDR3 size: 16 residues. Trimming took off 1 base at V and 4 bases at J, with 14 bases between the two ends. In DNA, the CDR3 is TGTGCCAGCAGCTTAGGACCGGGGGGCTCATACAATGAGCAGTTCTTC. Protein sequence: CASSLGPGGSYNEQFF.

The table lists this clonotype with a few counts. V is TRBV27 and J is TRBJ2-1; D is possibly TRBD2 (6 bases). The length of the CDR3 is 14 residues. Trimming cost V 2 bases and J 6 bases, with 11 bases left between them. CDR1 is MNHEY, CDR2 SMNVEV, per germline (reference sequence). CDR3: CASSLGGPCNEQFF. DNA of the CDR3: TGTGCCAGCAGTTTAGGAGGGCCATGCAATGAGCAGTTCTTC.

The rearrangement joins TRBV20-1 to TRBJ1-3; unclear D gene. The germline V gene has CDR1 DFQATT and CDR2 SNEGSKA (reference sequence). With 0 bases removed from V and 0 bases from J, the gap between germline ends came to 12 bases. CDR3 size: 16 residues. This CDR3 reads CSARDLDGVSGNTIYF. Written as DNA, the CDR3 is TGCAGTGCTAGAGATCTTGACGGAGTCTCTGGAAACACCATATATTTT.

This clonotype was found many times. This chain uses TRBV11-2 with TRBJ1-2, with no clear D. CDR3 size: 16 residues. The germline V gene encodes CDR1 SGHAT and CDR2 FQNNGV. V was clipped by 5 bases and J by 5 bases, with 21 bases between them. In DNA, the CDR3 is TGTGCCAGCAGCCCCCACGGGCCGGGAGGTCCTTATGGCTACACCTTC. Protein sequence: CASSPHGPGGPYGYTF.

This clonotype appeared many times. The V and J genes are TRBV5-1 and TRBJ2-1, with TRBD1 as a possible D gene (5 bases). V lost 0 bases and J lost 5, with 12 bases in between. CDR1 and CDR2 from the germline V gene are SGHRS and YFSETQ. The CDR3 runs to 15 residues. This CDR3 is CASSLEDTPNNEQFF. In DNA form, the CDR3 reads TGCGCCAGCAGCTTGGAGGACACCCCCAACAATGAGCAGTTCTTC. Looking up the rest from reference TRBV5-1 and TRBJ2-1 gives the full variable domain: KAGVTQTPRYLIKTRGQQVTLSCSPISGHRSVSWYQQTPGQGLQFLFEYFSETQRNKGNFPGRFSGRQFSNSRSEMNVSTLELGDSALYLCASSLEDTPNNEQFFGPGTRLTVL.